The table lists the clone carrying this T cell receptor (beta chain) with a few counts. Its antigen is as yet unknown. This specimen belongs to a study of CD8+ T cells in alopecia areata. Study results and caveats: An increase in clonality over normal scalp was evident in lesional scalp, especially alopecia totalis/universalis.

cDNA prepared by RNA extraction and subsequent reverse transcription served as the template for sequencing. Using immunoSEQ multiplex PCR, the repertoire was profiled, and TCRdb retains in-frame clones only, with some absent. The data show approximately 24,000 clones, 52% seen once. Germline trimming cut 7 bases from V and 6 bases from J; bases unmatched to any gene: 6. The CDR3 loop spans 15 amino acids. Germline V gene sequence: CDR1 MNHEY, CDR2 SVGAGI. This receptor was identified in a human donor with alopecia areata. Sequences were obtained from NKG2D-high CD8+ T cells sorted from blood. The rearrangement joins TRBV6-5 to TRBJ2-2; 12 nucleotides match TRBD1. Written as DNA, the CDR3 is TGTGCCAGCATCGCGGGACAGGGGGCATCCGGGGAGCTGTTTTTT. It yields the protein CASIAGQGASGELFF.